This TCR beta chain came from a study of Ad26.COV2.S vaccination and SARS-CoV-2 variants (dated by TCRdb to the early 2020s). Describing the broader study: Donors in the vaccine arm were drawn from COV1001, a phase I-IIa trial of Ad26.COV2.S in healthy adults that was multicentre, randomized, double-blind and placebo-controlled. Ad26.COV2.S was administered intramuscularly at 5 x 10^10 or 1 x 10^11 viral particles, either as a single shot or as two shots given 56 days apart. The TCR-sequenced set comprised about 32 samples: some 20 Ad26.COV2.S vaccine recipients, 5 placebo recipients and 8 SARS-CoV-2 convalescent individuals. Trial participants were randomized into five groups of five: low-dose or high-dose Ad26.COV2.S given once or twice, or placebo on both occasions. Sequencing of the TCRbeta repertoire served to evaluate the specificity and breadth of SARS-CoV-2-reactive T cell receptors following Ad26.COV2.S vaccination. Investigators did not know the trial group allocation while performing experiments and assessing outcomes.

The immunoSEQ Assay was used to sequence TCRbeta CDR3 regions. After extraction, genomic DNA underwent amplification by bias-controlled multiplex PCR, followed by high-throughput sequencing. In the original analysis: Collapsing and filtering of sequences were performed to quantify the absolute abundance of each unique TCRbeta CDR3 region. T cell fraction was estimated by normalizing TCRbeta template counts to usable DNA, with usable DNA measured through amplification of reference genes found in all nucleated cells. Repertoire TCRs were annotated as SARS-CoV-2-specific when V gene, CDR3 amino acid sequence and J gene were exactly matched to a known reactive TCR set. The reference SARS-CoV-2 TCR set came from MIRA and was filtered for enrichment in COVID-19-positive ImmuneCODE repertoires, removing public or cross-reactive TCRs. Drawing on the MIRA antigens, annotated TCRs were analysed further at the level of specific ORF or position within ORF. Depth was the summed frequency of annotated unique rearrangements, while breadth was defined as annotated unique rearrangements over total unique productive rearrangements. TCR breadth was compared between groups using two-sided Wilcoxon rank-sum tests. Here the immuneACCESS table is served through TCRdb, limited to in-frame sequences with V and J called. Missing clones are a known gap in these copies; in checked studies unresolved V genes cover under half, and the rest lacks a known reason. V and J calls and clone size come straight from that table; D and trimming were deduced from the DNA. The sample table holds over 400,000 clones, of which 92% were seen once. The top ten clones comprise 1.5% to 2% of the sample.

The label giving this sample's treatment or condition can be read as: roughly 19 received Ad26.COV2.S at low or high dose, single or two shots; several received placebo; per-sample allocation not given. For vaccine and placebo recipients, repertoires were sequenced using samples collected on day 63 after the first injection. In Cohort 1b, fewer than 30 adults aged 18-55 years were enrolled at a single site in Boston, USA, between 29 July and 7 August 2020. Ad26.COV2.S was a replication-incompetent adenovirus type 26 vector that expressed a prefusion-stabilized SARS-CoV-2 spike protein derived from the original Wuhan strain. General study outcomes and caveats: Ad26.COV2.S recipients had higher spike-specific TCR breadth than placebo recipients (P = 0.0014). Comparable non-spike TCR breadth was observed between vaccine and placebo recipients, consistent with only spike being contained in the vaccine. The study was not powered for comparison of responses between vaccine doses or regimens. After vaccination, spike-specific CD8+ and CD4+ T cell responses were reported to show substantial breadth. According to the authors, total T cell responses may have been underestimated by the TCR breadth and depth analyses.

The CDR3 runs 13 amino acids, cysteine and phenylalanine included. Solely the CDR3 DNA is kept, with 39 bases framed from the first base. CDR1 SGHTA and CDR2 FQGNSA were looked up in the germline V gene. The junction carries 8 bases between V and J, which are trimmed by 1 base and 6 bases respectively. With regard to this clone: Its antigen is currently not known. Per-base quality was not reported, and no clone a single base away is much larger than it. Other DNA sequences in the sample encode the same CDR3.

The chain is made from TRBV7-2 and TRBJ2-3; the D region may be TRBD1 or TRBD2, each matching 5 bases equally. The clonotype originates from a person between 18 and 59 years old who received the Ad26.COV2.S COVID-19 vaccine or a placebo. Source: peripheral blood, taken in a trial of Ad26.COV2.S vaccine versus placebo. This receptor has the CDR3 CASSLGGLDTQYF. The DNA reads TGTGCCAGCAGCTTAGGGGGGTTGGATACGCAGTATTTT.